One sample yielded the 14 T cell receptor beta chains listed below, sequenced in a study of PD-1 blockade in classical Hodgkin lymphoma. Repertoires were generated with immunoSEQ multiplex PCR, while TCRdb's copy carries only in-frame clones and drops some. This sample carries roughly 92,000 clones, just under 95% of them seen once, and the ten largest clones take less than 3.5%. After autologous stem cell transplantation all patients relapsed, and prior brentuximab vedotin exposure differed between cohorts. The sequencing here drew on peripheral blood mononuclear cells (PBMCs), taken at baseline. These receptors originate from a human donor with classical Hodgkin lymphoma.

The V gene is TRBV5-1, the J gene TRBJ2-7; 9 bases fit TRBD1. Germline CDR1 SGHRS, CDR2 YFSETQ. The CDR3 extends over 15 amino acids. Losses at the gene ends were 2 bases for V and 5 bases for J; bases not matched to a gene: 8. The CDR3 here is CASSFTGGAYNEQYF. DNA for the CDR3: TGCGCCAGCAGCTTTACAGGGGGCGCTTACAACGAGCAGTACTTC.

CDR3 in DNA: TGTGCCAGCAGCTTCGGGGGAGGAGGAGAAAAACTGTTTTTT. It codes for CASSFGGGGEKLFF. The rearrangement joins TRBV5-4 to TRBJ1-4; tentatively, D is TRBD1 (5 bases). The CDR3 covers 14 residues. Deletions cut 2 bases from V and 8 bases from J, with 13 bases between. Germline loops: CDR1 SGHNT, CDR2 YYREEE (reference sequence).

This clone has a handful of counts. The J gene is TRBJ2-1, the V gene TRBV2; no reliable D call. The length of the CDR3 is 13 residues. The germline CDR1 and CDR2 sequences are SNHLY and FYNNEI. Trimming shortened V by 10 bases and J by 9 bases, and 19 bases separated the two germline ends. Here the CDR3 reads CANQASLPGEQFF. In DNA, the CDR3 is TGTGCCAACCAAGCGTCCCTTCCTGGTGAGCAGTTCTTC. Variable domain in full (rest from reference TRBV2 and TRBJ2-1): EPEVTQTPSHQVTQMGQEVILRCVPISNHLYFYWYRQILGQKVEFLVSFYNNEISEKSEIFDDQFSVERPDGSNFTLKIRSTKLEDSAMYFCANQASLPGEQFFGPGTRLTVL.

The chain couples TRBV19 to TRBJ2-3, with TRBD1 as a possible D gene (5 bases). The length of the CDR3 is 13 residues. Looked up from germline, CDR1 is LNHDA and CDR2 is SQIVND (reference sequence). The V end was cut by 3 bases, the J end by 6 bases, with 10 bases between. Written as DNA, the CDR3 is TGTGCCAGTAGTATCTGGGGCCAGGATACGCAGTATTTT. It specifies CASSIWGQDTQYF. The full variable domain, in which reference TRBV19 and TRBJ2-3 provide the parts outside the CDR3, is DGGITQSPKYLFRKEGQNVTLSCEQNLNHDAMYWYRQDPGQGLRLIYYSQIVNDFQKGDIAEGYSVSREKKESFPLTVTSAQKNPTAFYLCASSIWGQDTQYFGPGTRLTVL.

The V gene is TRBV19, the J gene TRBJ2-1; the match to TRBD2 covers 7 bases. Unmatched junction bases numbered 5, after V lost 5 bases and J lost 7 bases. Germline V gene data show CDR1 as LNHDA and CDR2 as SQIVND (reference sequence). The CDR3 has 13 residues. Written as DNA, the CDR3 is TGTGCCAGTAGTCCGATACTAGCGAATGAGCAGTTCTTC. This gives the protein CASSPILANEQFF.

This rearrangement joins TRBV28 to TRBJ2-2; a possible D gene is TRBD1 (5 bases). The CDR3 sequence is 15 residues long. Germline V gene sequence: CDR1 MDHEN, CDR2 SYDVKM. The V and J ends lost 8 bases and 0 bases respectively, with 13 bases between them. CDR3 in DNA: TGTGCCAGCTGCAGACAGCCCCCGAACACCGGGGAGCTGTTTTTT. It translates to CASCRQPPNTGELFF.

This chain connects TRBV15 to TRBJ2-2, with D perhaps matching TRBD2 (6 bases). CDR3 length: 16 amino acids. V dropped 0 bases and J dropped 0 bases, with 8 bases sitting between them. CDR1 LNHNV and CDR2 YYDKDF come from the germline V gene (reference sequence). The CDR3 region is CATSRDRGTNTGELFF. The CDR3 DNA is TGTGCCACCAGCAGAGATCGGGGGACGAACACCGGGGAGCTGTTTTTT.

This clone appeared a few times. This sequence joins TRBV29-1 and TRBJ2-5; the D is unclear. Germline CDR1 reads SQVTM; CDR2 reads ANQGSEA. CDR3 size: 10 residues. V lost 6 bases and J lost 8, with 10 bases in between. For the CDR3, the DNA is TGCAGCGTGTTCGAAAATACCCAGTACTTC. Amino acids: CSVFENTQYF.

A single count supports this clone. The V call is TRBV20-1, the J call TRBJ2-3; D remains ambiguous. Germline CDR1 DFQATT, CDR2 SNEGSKA (reference sequence). The CDR3 length is 11 residues. V gave up 5 bases and J gave up 4 bases, with 7 bases separating them. The CDR3 DNA reads as TGCAGTGCTTGGTGGCCAGATACGCAGTATTTT. Translating it yields CSAWWPDTQYF.

This clone showed up just once. This rearrangement joins TRBV5-8 to TRBJ1-3, with TRBD1 as a possible D gene (6 bases). The V and J ends lost 5 bases and 0 bases respectively, with 9 bases between them. The germline V gene encodes CDR1 SGHTS and CDR2 YDEGEE. The CDR3 is 14 residues long. The CDR3 DNA follows: TGTGCCAGCAGGACAGGTTACTCTGGAAACACCATATATTTT. This gives the protein CASRTGYSGNTIYF.

The table lists this clone with a count of one. The chain uses TRBV5-5 and TRBJ2-7; D gene uncertain. CDR1 and CDR2 (germline): SGHKS, YYEKEE (reference sequence). The CDR3 runs to 11 residues. V was trimmed by 4 bases and J by 4 bases, leaving 6 bases between them. The CDR3 here is CASSPLYEQYF. CDR3 nucleotide sequence: TGTGCCAGCAGCCCCCTGTACGAGCAGTACTTC.

This chain uses TRBV13 with TRBJ2-3, with D maybe TRBD2 (6 bases). The CDR3 spans 17 residues. V was trimmed by 4 bases and J by 3 bases, leaving 20 bases between them. CDR1 is PRHDT and CDR2 is FYEKMQ in the germline V gene (reference sequence). The CDR3: CASSSPWGEGKTDTQYF. The CDR3, as DNA: TGTGCCAGCAGCTCCCCCTGGGGGGAAGGGAAAACAGATACGCAGTATTTT.

This clone was detected a few times. For the CDR3, the DNA is TGTGCCAGCAGCTGGCCCGACAGGTCCCTCTACGAGCAGTACTTC. This gives the protein CASSWPDRSLYEQYF. This chain links TRBV11-2 with TRBJ2-7; D might be TRBD1 (6 bases). Germline V lookup: CDR1 SGHAT, CDR2 FQNNGV. This CDR3 contains 15 residues. Trimming cost V 4 bases and J 3 bases, with 16 bases left between them.

This chain links TRBV6-5 with TRBJ1-3; 7 nucleotides align to TRBD1. The J segment lost 1 base and the V segment lost 7 bases, leaving 7 bases of the junction unmatched. This CDR3 comprises 15 residues. CDR1 is MNHEY, CDR2 SVGAGI, per germline. The CDR3 sequence: CASTGQAYSGNTIYF. In DNA form, the CDR3 reads TGTGCCAGCACCGGACAGGCTTATTCTGGAAACACCATATATTTT.